This paragraph reports one T cell receptor beta chain. Its target antigen remains unknown. No much larger clonotype is one base removed from it; base qualities were not supplied. The data are from a study of shared clonotypes between healthy human individuals (dated by TCRdb to 2020 to 2021). About the full investigation: A couple of women and a few men aged 18 to 49 years were included in the cohort. Per donor, three plates each were used for CD4 naive and CD4 memory, two for CD8 naive, and one for CD8 memory. To estimate repertoire size and how much clonotype sharing occurs between individuals, the study deeply sequenced the blood TCR repertoires of about 5 healthy adults. To increase sequencing depth and limit assay-specific biases, TCR repertoire library preparation and sequencing were carried out by different laboratories using diverse techniques. Each donor's leukapheresis produced roughly between roughly 0.94 and 9.5 billion PBMCs.

TCR CDR3 regions were amplified from genomic DNA by multiplex PCR using the deep immunoSEQ assay. Extracted genomic DNA from each cell subset was distributed evenly across all wells of several immunoSEQ 96-well plates, and each plate was treated as a replicate. For sorted subsets, each replicate PCR was loaded with around 200 ng genomic DNA, equivalent to 30,000 to 35,000 T cell genomes. Purified libraries were quantified with a Qubit 3.0 fluorometer, sized on a Bioanalyzer 2100, and re-quantified with the KAPA Library Quantification kit. A separate single-read 150-cycle Illumina NextSeq 550 flow cell was used to sequence each immunoSEQ 96-well plate. The study's own analysis went as follows. Because the immunoSEQ output held only junctional sequences and lacked quality scores, the filtering could not match the filtering applied to full-length reads. To assign V/J genes and CDR3, sequences were annotated against IMGT germline references using PyIR, a Python wrapper for IgBLAST v1.9. Reads were filtered out if the reads had weak V/J assignments (E-value above 1e-6), no CDR3, stop codons, out-of-frame junctions, or ambiguous translated residues. V3J clonotypes were defined by identical inferred V gene, J gene, and CDR3 amino acid sequence. Percentage overlap between repertoires was computed as shared unique clonotypes divided by the size of the smaller repertoire. RTK rarefaction, the Chao1 estimator, and Recon v2.1 estimates of unobserved clonotypes were used to assess repertoire richness. For all TCRbeta clonotypes obtained by the gDNA method from a few donors, generation probabilities were computed with OLGA. Not all clones reach the TCRdb copy of this immuneACCESS table, which keeps in-frame sequences only. Checked studies attribute under half of the gap to unresolved V genes and leave the rest unexplained. Clone size and V and J calls were adopted from that table, with D and trimming inferred from the DNA. Across this sample there are about 600,000 clones, with about 98% seen only once. 0.3% of the sample rests with the top ten.

For the CD8 naive samples, CD45RO-negative cells were positively selected for CCR7, yielding a CD45RA+CCR7+ population from which TemRA cells were excluded. The donors were healthy, HIV-negative adults with no recently reported acute infections or vaccinations. All donors were Caucasian adults living in Nashville, Tennessee, USA. After blood collection by leukapheresis, PBMCs were isolated using Ficoll-Histopaque density gradient centrifugation and then cryopreserved in the vapor phase of liquid nitrogen. Analytical flow cytometry was used to check the purity and quantity of each magnetically sorted T cell population. Genomic DNA was isolated from each sorted fraction and quantified by UV absorbance on a Nanodrop 2000c. The CDR3 has 15 amino acids, counting the end cysteine and phenylalanine. This entry keeps only the CDR3 DNA: 45 bases, framed from base 1. In the germline V gene (reference sequence), CDR1 corresponds to MNHEY and CDR2 to SMNVEV. The V end loses 7 bases and the J end loses 4 bases, and a stretch of 20 bases separates them.

The study at large found these results: Naive subsets generally had larger estimated clonotype richness than memory subsets. The small number of donors limited the genetic and exposure-history diversity represented. Based on pairwise subsampling, the degree of clonotype sharing among donors was expected to be affected by sequencing depth. Higher generation probabilities were observed for clonotypes shared by all four sorted-subset donors than for non-shared clonotypes. Sampling was restricted to blood, and TCR repertoires in tissue are likely to differ from TCR repertoires in blood. When a few donors were compared, the shared fraction of clonotypes was around 5% for naive CD4, around 3.5% for naive CD8, 2.3% for memory CD4, and 0.35% to 0.5% for memory CD8. Incomplete sequencing was indicated by rarefaction of sorted-subset datasets, despite the large sequencing depth.

Material: naive CD8+ T cells sorted from blood. Taken with the paper, the label for cell subset or site translates to: CD45RA+CCR7+. This sequence originates from a man under 40 in good health. The chain is made from TRBV27 and TRBJ2-7, and possibly TRBD2, on 6 matching bases. The CDR3: CASTPLGTPEYEQYF. The DNA sequence is given as TGTGCCAGCACCCCCCTCGGGACTCCTGAATACGAGCAGTACTTC.